Below, 29 T cell receptor beta chains from the same sample are listed, as sequenced in a study of T cells in localized non-small cell lung cancer. This table comes from immunoSEQ multiplex PCR, and its TCRdb copy is limited to in-frame clones, with some not included. Of some 30,000 clones in the sample, around 93% were seen once. Sequencing was performed on peripheral blood mononuclear cells, taken before any cancer treatment. The receptors derive from a female donor older than 55 with stage II lung adenocarcinoma.

This chain connects TRBV4-3 to TRBJ1-2; 7 bases fit TRBD1. Trimming removed 4 bases from V and 2 bases from J; junction bases left unmatched: 13. The CDR3 has 17 amino acids. Germline loops: CDR1 LGHNA, CDR2 YSLEER. The CDR3 loop reads CASSPSGWDSVNYGYTF. CDR3 in DNA: TGCGCCAGCAGCCCCTCGGGATGGGACAGCGTAAACTATGGCTACACCTTC.

The chain links TRBV5-6 to TRBJ2-1, with TRBD2 as a possible D gene (5 bases). The germline V gene encodes CDR1 SGHDT and CDR2 YYEEEE. The CDR3 runs to 16 residues. V was pared by 2 bases and J by 10 bases, with 22 bases between. This chain's CDR3 is CASSLTPGLRGHEQFF. The CDR3 DNA follows: TGTGCCAGCAGCTTAACTCCCGGCCTCCGGGGTCACGAGCAGTTCTTC. Filled out from reference TRBV5-6 and TRBJ2-1, the complete variable domain reads DAGVTQSPTHLIKTRGQQVTLRCSPKSGHDTVSWYQQALGQGPQFIFQYYEEEERQRGNFPDRFSGHQFPNYSSELNVNALLLGDSALYLCASSLTPGLRGHEQFFGPGTRLTVL.

The J gene is TRBJ2-1, the V gene TRBV29-1, with 7 bases that match TRBD1. Per germline, CDR1 SQVTM and CDR2 ANQGSEA. Trimming removed 4 bases from V and 9 bases from J; junction bases left unmatched: 6. This CDR3 is 12 amino acids long. The CDR3 sequence is CSVATGSSEQFF. CDR3 bases: TGCAGCGTTGCGACAGGGAGTAGTGAGCAGTTCTTC.

This CDR3 is CASSLASRDKDEQYF. The CDR3 region has the DNA TGTGCCAGCAGCTTAGCATCCCGGGACAAGGACGAGCAGTACTTC. The genes are TRBV5-4 and TRBJ2-7; D might be TRBD1 (6 bases). The CDR3 has 15 residues. CDR1 is SGHNT and CDR2 is YYREEE in the germline V gene (reference sequence). Trimming pared 2 bases from V and 5 bases from J, leaving 17 bases between. Supplemented by reference TRBV5-4 and TRBJ2-7, the full variable domain reads ETGVTQSPTHLIKTRGQQVTLRCSSQSGHNTVSWYQQALGQGPQFIFQYYREEENGRGNFPPRFSGLQFPNYSSELNVNALELDDSALYLCASSLASRDKDEQYFGPGTRLTVT.

The chain combines TRBV5-6 with TRBJ2-3; D gene unclear. This CDR3 is 12 amino acids long. In germline, CDR1 is SGHDT, CDR2 YYEEEE. V gave up 5 bases and J gave up 6 bases, with 10 bases separating them. The CDR3 nucleotides are TGTGCCAGCAGTCAACTTCGGGATACGCAGTATTTT. It translates to CASSQLRDTQYF.

The rearrangement joins TRBV18 to TRBJ1-1; D uncertain. Germline assignment: CDR1 KGHSH and CDR2 LQKENI. V gave up 0 bases and J gave up 1 base, with 9 bases separating them. The CDR3 extends over 15 amino acids. The CDR3 sequence: CASSPPGGTNTEAFF. The CDR3 coding sequence is TGTGCCAGCTCACCACCCGGAGGAACGAACACTGAAGCTTTCTTT.

The genes are TRBV4-3 and TRBJ1-1; TRBD1 agrees at 8 bases. CDR1 and CDR2 from the germline V gene are LGHNA and YSLEER. The ends lost 0 bases at V and 11 bases at J; junction bases unmatched: 14. The CDR3 is 16 residues long. CDR3 in amino acids: CASSQDRTGSSGAAFF. The CDR3 region has the DNA TGCGCCAGCAGCCAAGATAGGACAGGGAGTTCTGGCGCGGCTTTCTTT.

The chain combines TRBV2 with TRBJ2-3; D is unresolved. The V end lost 4 bases, the J end lost 2 bases, and 13 bases lay between the germline ends. There are 15 residues in the CDR3. The germline CDR1 and CDR2 sequences are SNHLY and FYNNEI. The CDR3 loop is CASSVPPGDTDTQYF. The CDR3 nucleotides read TGTGCCAGCAGTGTACCGCCCGGCGACACAGATACGCAGTATTTT.

V is TRBV7-9 and J is TRBJ2-5, with 8 bases that match TRBD1. Trimming took 3 bases from V and 2 from J; bases not matched to a gene: 5. Germline assignment: CDR1 SEHNR and CDR2 FQNEAQ (reference sequence). The length of the CDR3 is 15 residues. CDR3: CASSFSGGRQETQYF. Here the CDR3 DNA reads TGTGCCAGCAGCTTTTCAGGGGGCCGGCAAGAGACCCAGTACTTC.

The gene calls are TRBV5-1 and TRBJ1-2; TRBD1 aligns across 8 bases. Germline V gene data show CDR1 as SGHRS and CDR2 as YFSETQ. V lost 6 bases to trimming and J lost 0 bases; unmatched junction nucleotides: 13. This CDR3 has 17 amino acids. The CDR3 nucleotides are TGCGCCAGCAAAGGTTCTGGACAGGGAGCAGCTAACTATGGCTACACCTTC. Its translation: CASKGSGQGAANYGYTF.

The chain joins TRBV19 to TRBJ2-3; 14 bases map to TRBD2. The V and J ends lost 5 bases and 8 bases, in that order; junction bases with no gene match: 15. Germline CDR1 and CDR2: LNHDA and SQIVND (reference sequence). There are 18 residues in the CDR3. DNA of the CDR3: TGTGCCAGTAGTCTCCTGCCCTCCGGGACTAGCGGGAGTACTACGCAGTATTTT. It yields the protein CASSLLPSGTSGSTTQYF.

The gene calls are TRBV4-3 and TRBJ1-1; 7 bases align to TRBD1. In germline, CDR1 is LGHNA, CDR2 YSLEER. The CDR3 has 15 residues. V shed 4 bases and J 2 bases; nucleotides not matched to a gene: 7. The CDR3 loop is CASSLGTGVNTEAFF. CDR3 coding DNA: TGCGCCAGCAGCCTGGGAACAGGGGTAAACACTGAAGCTTTCTTT.

The chain combines TRBV19 with TRBJ1-5; D uncertain. This CDR3 has 18 amino acids. The V end lost 5 bases, the J end lost 5 bases, and 25 bases lay between the germline ends. CDR1 LNHDA and CDR2 SQIVND come from the germline V gene (reference sequence). CDR3 in amino acids: CASSPHVGVRKSDQPQHF. The DNA of the CDR3 is TGTGCCAGTAGTCCCCATGTGGGCGTTCGGAAGTCGGATCAGCCCCAGCATTTT.

The J gene is TRBJ2-4, the V gene TRBV27; the D is unclear. Per germline, CDR1 MNHEY and CDR2 SMNVEV (reference sequence). There are 13 residues in the CDR3. Trimming removed 0 bases at V and 5 bases at J, with 5 bases between. The chain's CDR3 is CASSLSSQNIQYF. In DNA, the CDR3 is TGTGCCAGCAGTTTATCGTCCCAAAACATTCAGTACTTC.

CDR3 region: CASSLRQGSEAFF. CDR3 coding DNA: TGTGCCAGCAGCTTAAGGCAGGGTTCTGAAGCTTTCTTT. V gene TRBV7-3 combines with J gene TRBJ1-1, with D possibly TRBD1 on 5 matching bases. The V gene lost 1 base and the J gene lost 6 bases, with 9 bases spanning the gap. The CDR3 spans 13 residues. The germline gives CDR1 SGHTA, CDR2 FQGTGA.

The CDR3: CASTRLAGGTGELFF. The DNA of the CDR3 is TGTGCCAGCACCCGACTAGCGGGAGGGACCGGGGAGCTGTTTTTT. This chain links TRBV2 with TRBJ2-2; 14 positions match TRBD2. V lost 7 bases to trimming and J lost 5 bases; unmatched junction nucleotides: 3. The CDR3 runs 15 residues. From germline, CDR1 is SNHLY and CDR2 FYNNEI.

This clone was counted a single time. CDR3 loop: CASSIGGPGGYSGGANVLTF. CDR3 sequence (DNA): TGTGCCAGTAGTATTGGTGGTCCAGGGGGATACTCGGGAGGGGCCAACGTCCTGACTTTC. V is TRBV19 and J is TRBJ2-6; 7 bases are shared with TRBD1. The CDR3 loop spans 20 amino acids. Germline trimming cut 3 bases from V and 4 bases from J; bases unmatched to any gene: 18. CDR1 LNHDA and CDR2 SQIVND come from the germline V gene (reference sequence).

The CDR3, as DNA: TGCAGTGTTGCATTGAACACTGAAGCTTTCTTT. Amino acids: CSVALNTEAFF. The chain is built from TRBV20-1 and TRBJ1-1; D is undetermined. V was pared by 7 bases and J by 0 bases, with 6 bases between. The germline gives CDR1 DFQATT, CDR2 SNEGSKA (reference sequence). The CDR3 covers 11 residues.

The gene calls are TRBV5-1 and TRBJ2-1; D gene ambiguous. The CDR3 runs 15 residues. Germline V gives CDR1 SGHRS, CDR2 YFSETQ. The germline V and J ends were trimmed by 0 bases and 0 bases, with 7 bases remaining between them. The DNA of the CDR3 is TGCGCCAGCAGCTTGGAGGGTACCTCCTACAATGAGCAGTTCTTC. Translating gives CASSLEGTSYNEQFF.

In nucleotides, the CDR3 is TGTGCCAGTAGTATAGGAGGGGCCTACGAGCAGTACTTC. Translation: CASSIGGAYEQYF. The chain uses TRBV19 and TRBJ2-7; either TRBD1 or TRBD2 may supply D (5 bases each). This CDR3 is built from 13 residues. The germline CDR1 and CDR2 sequences are LNHDA and SQIVND (reference sequence). V was clipped by 1 base and J by 2 bases, with 6 bases between them.

The V and J genes are TRBV27 and TRBJ2-5, with TRBD2 matching over 9 bases. CDR1 MNHEY and CDR2 SMNVEV come from the germline V gene (reference sequence). V gave up 4 bases and J gave up 5 bases; unmatched junction bases: 11. The CDR3 covers 16 residues. Here the CDR3 reads CASSWGYSGSGETQYF. Here the CDR3 DNA reads TGTGCCAGCAGTTGGGGCTATAGCGGGAGTGGGGAGACCCAGTACTTC.

The chain links TRBV9 to TRBJ2-7, with D maybe TRBD1 (5 bases). Germline V CDR1 and CDR2: SGDLS, YYNGEE. This CDR3 has 14 amino acids. V was clipped by 3 bases and J by 7 bases, with 17 bases between them. This CDR3 is CASSANWGLGEQYF. The CDR3 region has the DNA TGTGCCAGCAGCGCAAACTGGGGCCTGGGGGAGCAGTACTTC.

The chain recombines TRBV27 with TRBJ1-6; D is perhaps TRBD1 (5 bases). CDR1 and CDR2 (germline): MNHEY, SMNVEV (reference sequence). V gave up 8 bases and J gave up 7 bases, with 15 bases separating them. This CDR3 region has 14 residues. The DNA of the CDR3 is TGTGCCAGCGGACGAAACTGGGGGAATTCACCCCTCCACTTT. Translated: CASGRNWGNSPLHF.

The chain recombines TRBV20-1 with TRBJ1-2; D uncertain. The CDR3 loop spans 11 amino acids. Germline CDR1 DFQATT, CDR2 SNEGSKA (reference sequence). V shed 6 bases and J shed 7 bases, with 12 bases lying between them. CDR3 sequence: CSAWGAVGYTF. CDR3 sequence (DNA): TGCAGTGCCTGGGGAGCGGTTGGCTACACCTTC.

V is TRBV6-5 and J is TRBJ2-2; D uncertain. The CDR3 runs 13 residues. Germline lookup yields CDR1 MNHEY and CDR2 SVGAGI. V was pared by 1 base and J by 5 bases, with 5 bases between. In DNA form, the CDR3 reads TGTGCCAGCAGTTACTATCCTACCGGGGAGCTGTTTTTT. Amino acids: CASSYYPTGELFF.

This chain joins TRBV4-3 and TRBJ1-1; TRBD1 agrees at 7 bases. Germline V lookup: CDR1 LGHNA, CDR2 YSLEER. J was trimmed by 1 base and V by 4 bases; bases with no gene match: 12. The CDR3 is made up of 17 amino acids. The CDR3 sequence: CASSPGIQGTGNTEAFF. The CDR3 DNA reads TGCGCCAGCAGCCCTGGGATACAGGGGACGGGGAACACTGAAGCTTTCTTT.

In DNA form, the CDR3 reads TGTGCCAGCAGTGAAGGGACAGGGAGGACTAATGAAAAACTGTTTTTT. Its translation is CASSEGTGRTNEKLFF. V and J are TRBV2 and TRBJ1-4, with 8 bases that match TRBD1. The V segment lost 1 base and the J segment 2 bases; nucleotides outside the gene matches: 3. CDR1 is SNHLY, CDR2 FYNNEI, per germline. This CDR3 spans 16 amino acids.

This clone has a handful of counts. For the CDR3, the DNA is TGTGCCAGCAGTTTAGGGCCCTCTGGAAACACCATATATTTT. As protein: CASSLGPSGNTIYF. This chain links TRBV27 with TRBJ1-3; D is unresolved. V dropped 2 bases and J dropped 0 bases, with 5 bases sitting between them. The CDR3 has 14 residues. Germline V gene sequence: CDR1 MNHEY, CDR2 SMNVEV (reference sequence).

V is TRBV7-2 and J is TRBJ1-4, with 9 nucleotides matching TRBD1. The CDR3 extends over 16 amino acids. Germline loops: CDR1 SGHTA, CDR2 FQGNSA. V lost 1 base, J lost 8 bases, and 8 bases stayed unmatched. CDR3 nucleotides: TGTGCCAGCAGCTTAGATCCGGGGACAGGGTTGGAAAAACTGTTTTTT. Translating gives CASSLDPGTGLEKLFF.